This record looks at one T cell receptor beta chain sequence and its context. No antigen is known for it. Profiled with immunoSEQ multiplex PCR; TCRdb holds only in-frame clones, not every one. The sample has more than 2 million clones; around 95% are singletons. From germline, CDR1 is MNHEY and CDR2 SMNVEV (reference sequence). Trimming left V 2 bases short and J 2 bases short, with 9 bases between. The CDR3 spans 14 residues. This record comes from a study of shared clonotypes between healthy human individuals. Study results and caveats: Relative to clonotypes present in all four donors, those not shared had lower generation probabilities.

The clonotype comes from a man aged 18 to 29 in good health. The source material was naive CD4+ T cells sorted from blood. Specified subset: CD45RA+ positively selected. The V gene is TRBV27, the J gene TRBJ2-5, with D unresolved. The chain's CDR3 is CASSLRSGQETQYF. Written as DNA, the CDR3 is TGTGCCAGCAGTTTAAGGTCTGGGCAAGAGACCCAGTACTTC.